These 21 T cell receptor beta chains originate from one sample sequenced in a study of blood T cell repertoires in COVID-19. The repertoire was sequenced with immunoSEQ multiplex PCR; TCRdb's copy has only in-frame clones and lacks some. This sample has 410,000 or so clones; about nine tenths occur once, and the top ten carry 1.5% to 1.8%. The sequencing sample was made of peripheral blood. Receptors were obtained from a woman aged 40-49 years with COVID-19, enrolled during active disease.

The chain recombines TRBV7-2 with TRBJ1-1, with D maybe TRBD1 (5 bases). The germline V gene encodes CDR1 SGHTA and CDR2 FQGNSA. The CDR3 sequence is 12 residues long. CDR3 sequence: CASAGDRPKAFF. Here the CDR3 DNA reads TGTGCAAGCGCGGGGGACCGACCCAAAGCTTTCTTT.

The chain employs TRBV6-2 or TRBV6-3 and TRBJ1-3, with TRBD1 matching 9 bases. Germline trimming cut 2 bases from V and 4 bases from J; bases unmatched to any gene: 6. The CDR3 has 16 residues. Germline lookup yields CDR1 MNHEY and CDR2 SVGEGT. CDR3 sequence: CASSYRDRAVGNTIYF. In DNA, the CDR3 is TGTGCCAGCAGTTACCGGGACAGGGCGGTCGGAAACACCATATATTTT.

The genes are TRBV28 and TRBJ1-3, with 8 bases that match TRBD1. The CDR3 totals 16 residues. Per germline, CDR1 MDHEN and CDR2 SYDVKM. The junction had 9 bases not matched to a gene; V was cut back by 6 bases and J by 2 bases. For the CDR3, the DNA is TGTGCCAGCAGGAAGAGGACAGGGTCGGCTGGAAACACCATATATTTT. Its protein product is CASRKRTGSAGNTIYF.

The V gene is TRBV5-1, the J gene TRBJ1-2; TRBD1 agrees at 10 bases. Germline CDR1 and CDR2: SGHRS and YFSETQ. The V segment lost 4 bases and the J segment 3 bases; nucleotides outside the gene matches: 3. The CDR3 is made up of 14 amino acids. DNA of the CDR3: TGCGCCAGCAGCCCGGACAGGGGGGACTATGGCTACACCTTC. It specifies CASSPDRGDYGYTF.

This chain connects TRBV19 to TRBJ1-1; D remains unclear. The CDR3 has 14 residues. V was pared by 3 bases and J by 1 base, with 9 bases between. The V gene's germline CDR1 is LNHDA and CDR2 SQIVND (reference sequence). CDR3 in amino acids: CASSIGRKNTEAFF. The DNA of the CDR3 is TGTGCCAGTAGTATTGGCAGAAAGAACACTGAAGCTTTCTTT.

V usage is TRBV27 and J usage is TRBJ1-1; no clear D gene. CDR1 is MNHEY and CDR2 is SMNVEV in the germline V gene (reference sequence). The length of the CDR3 is 14 residues. Trimming left V 4 bases short and J 1 base short, with 10 bases between. CDR3: CASSSTYQNTEAFF. The CDR3 DNA follows: TGTGCCAGCAGTTCAACTTACCAGAACACTGAAGCTTTCTTT.

The CDR3 bases are TGTGCCAGTAGTATACAGGAGGCGGGACAGGGACAGTTCTTC. Translating it yields CASSIQEAGQGQFF. The genes are TRBV19 and TRBJ2-1, with TRBD1 matching over 9 bases. In germline, CDR1 is LNHDA, CDR2 SQIVND (reference sequence). J lost 13 bases, V lost 2 bases, and 9 bases had no gene match. This CDR3 has 14 residues.

The chain couples TRBV5-1 to TRBJ1-6; 8 nucleotides align to TRBD1. V lost 0 bases to trimming and J lost 9 bases; unmatched junction nucleotides: 5. CDR3 length equals 15 residues. Germline V gene data show CDR1 as SGHRS and CDR2 as YFSETQ. The CDR3 here is CASSLGTGSGSPLHF. The DNA of the CDR3 is TGCGCCAGCAGCTTGGGGACAGGGTCGGGTTCACCCCTCCACTTT.

The gene calls are TRBV6-5 and TRBJ1-5; the D gene is possibly TRBD1 (5 bases). Between the trimmed V and J ends, which lost 2 bases and 1 base, there was a span of 12 bases. The CDR3 sequence is 16 residues long. The germline V gene has CDR1 MNHEY and CDR2 SVGAGI. The CDR3 DNA reads TGTGCCAGCAGTTACCGACCAAGGGGCAGCAATCAGCCCCAGCATTTT. Translation: CASSYRPRGSNQPQHF.

This rearrangement joins TRBV6-5 to TRBJ2-7; TRBD1 aligns across 8 bases. The V gene end was trimmed by 3 bases and the J gene end by 2 bases; junction bases not matched to a gene: 9. The CDR3 runs to 16 residues. Per germline, CDR1 MNHEY and CDR2 SVGAGI. The DNA for the CDR3 is TGTGCCAGCAGTTATAACTACGACAGGGGTGCCTACGAGCAGTACTTC. The encoded protein is CASSYNYDRGAYEQYF.

The V call is TRBV18, the J call TRBJ2-7; TRBD2 might be the D (6 bases). The germline CDR1 and CDR2 sequences are KGHSH and LQKENI. Trimming removed 2 bases at V and 4 bases at J, with 12 bases between. This CDR3 is 14 amino acids long. DNA for the CDR3: TGTGCCAGCTCACCAGCGTTACTAGCTTACGAGCAGTACTTC. Amino acids: CASSPALLAYEQYF.

V is TRBV27 and J is TRBJ2-7; 9 bases are shared with TRBD1. CDR1 is MNHEY and CDR2 is SMNVEV in the germline V gene (reference sequence). After removal of 6 bases from V and 1 base from J, the junction contained 7 bases not matched to a gene. The CDR3 runs to 15 residues. Here the CDR3 reads CASRLQGAASYEQYF. The CDR3 DNA reads TGTGCCAGCAGATTACAGGGGGCTGCATCCTACGAGCAGTACTTC.

The V and J genes are TRBV18 and TRBJ1-1; no reliable D call. CDR3 length: 12 amino acids. V was pared by 2 bases and J by 2 bases, with 3 bases between. Germline V gene data show CDR1 as KGHSH and CDR2 as LQKENI. The CDR3 DNA sequence: TGTGCCAGCTCACCATCTAACACTGAAGCTTTCTTT. This encodes CASSPSNTEAFF.

This clone has more than one count but fewer than ten. The chain employs TRBV12-3 or TRBV12-4 and TRBJ1-1, with unresolved D. Trimming stripped 3 bases from V and 4 bases from J, with 9 bases between. There are 13 residues in the CDR3. The CDR3 reads CASSFLLGTEAFF. The DNA for the CDR3 is TGTGCCAGCAGTTTTCTGCTCGGCACTGAAGCTTTCTTT.

The chain combines TRBV28 with TRBJ2-2; D is perhaps TRBD1 (6 bases). This CDR3 is built from 16 residues. V lost 6 bases, J lost 0 bases, and 14 bases lay in between. In germline, CDR1 is MDHEN, CDR2 SYDVKM. DNA of the CDR3: TGTGCCAGCAGGGGGTGGGGGACACCGAACACCGGGGAGCTGTTTTTT. Translating gives CASRGWGTPNTGELFF. The variable domain in full, completed from reference TRBV28 and TRBJ2-2, reads DVKVTQSSRYLVKRTGEKVFLECVQDMDHENMFWYRQDPGLGLRLIYFSYDVKMKEKGDIPEGYSVSREKKERFSLILESASTNQTSMYLCASRGWGTPNTGELFFGEGSRLTVL.

The J gene is TRBJ1-1, the V gene TRBV11-3, with D perhaps matching TRBD1 (6 bases). V shed 6 bases and J shed 3 bases, with 11 bases lying between them. From germline, CDR1 is SGHNT and CDR2 YENEEA. The CDR3 length is 13 residues. The CDR3 region is CASSYDRYTEAFF. The CDR3 region has the DNA TGTGCCAGCAGTTATGACAGGTACACTGAAGCTTTCTTT. The full variable domain, in which reference TRBV11-3 and TRBJ1-1 provide the parts outside the CDR3, is EAGVVQSPRYKIIEKKQPVAFWCNPISGHNTLYWYLQNLGQGPELLIRYENEEAVDDSQLPKDRFSAERLKGVDSTLKIQPAELGDSAVYLCASSYDRYTEAFFGQGTRLTVV.

This clone was seen only a few times. CDR3 DNA: TGTGCCTGGAGTGTAAGGACGGGAAATAAAGCTTTCTTT. Amino acids: CAWSVRTGNKAFF. The chain combines TRBV30 with TRBJ1-1; D is uncertain. The germline V gene encodes CDR1 GTSNPN and CDR2 SVGIG (reference sequence). This CDR3 is 13 amino acids long. V lost 0 bases and J 9 bases, leaving 14 bases between the germline ends.

The chain links TRBV12-3 or TRBV12-4 to TRBJ1-4, with a tentative D call TRBD1 (6 bases). The CDR3 length is 13 residues. Trimming pared 9 bases from V and 5 bases from J, leaving 13 bases between. CDR3 in DNA: TGTGCCAGTGTGGACAGTCTAAATGAAAAACTGTTTTTT. It encodes CASVDSLNEKLFF.

The chain employs TRBV29-1 and TRBJ2-1, with D unclear. Germline lookup yields CDR1 SQVTM and CDR2 ANQGSEA. This CDR3 region has 12 residues. V lost 5 bases and J lost 10, with 15 bases in between. CDR3 amino acids: CSVRPVGEEQFF. The CDR3 coding sequence is TGCAGCGTTCGCCCCGTAGGAGAGGAGCAGTTCTTC.

Only one count was recorded for this clone. The V and J genes are TRBV24-1 and TRBJ1-2, with D perhaps TRBD1 (6 bases). CDR1 is KGHDR, CDR2 SFDVKD, per germline. V was cut by 6 bases and J by 7 bases, with 11 bases left in between. The CDR3 sequence is 12 residues long. CDR3 loop: CATSNRVSGYTF. The CDR3, as DNA: TGTGCCACCAGTAACAGGGTGTCTGGCTACACCTTC.

The chain combines TRBV6-1 with TRBJ2-2; D is possibly TRBD1 (5 bases). This CDR3 is built from 14 residues. The V end lost 2 bases, the J end lost 7 bases, and 11 bases lay between the germline ends. Germline CDR1 reads MNHNS; CDR2 reads SASEGT. The CDR3 DNA follows: TGTGCCAGCAGTGAATTCAGGGCGGACGGGGAGCTGTTTTTT. Translation: CASSEFRADGELFF.